This entry is about one TCR beta chain. This sample is drawn from a study of neoadjuvant anti-PD-1 for oral cavity cancer. Assay: immunoSEQ multiplex PCR; the TCRdb copy retains only in-frame clones and omits some. The sample holds around 62,000 clones, 70% to 85% seen once. The specimen was PBMCs, collected before nivolumab (anti-PD-1) treatment. This receptor was identified in a person aged 35-79 years with oral cavity squamous cell carcinoma.

Here the CDR3 reads CASSSAGVGYTF. The CDR3 DNA reads as TGCGCCAGCAGCTCCGCGGGGGTTGGCTACACCTTC. This rearrangement joins TRBV5-1 to TRBJ1-2, with D possibly TRBD1 on 5 matching bases. The CDR3 sequence is 12 residues long. The germline gives CDR1 SGHRS, CDR2 YFSETQ. V lost 3 bases to trimming and J lost 7 bases, with 10 bases between them.